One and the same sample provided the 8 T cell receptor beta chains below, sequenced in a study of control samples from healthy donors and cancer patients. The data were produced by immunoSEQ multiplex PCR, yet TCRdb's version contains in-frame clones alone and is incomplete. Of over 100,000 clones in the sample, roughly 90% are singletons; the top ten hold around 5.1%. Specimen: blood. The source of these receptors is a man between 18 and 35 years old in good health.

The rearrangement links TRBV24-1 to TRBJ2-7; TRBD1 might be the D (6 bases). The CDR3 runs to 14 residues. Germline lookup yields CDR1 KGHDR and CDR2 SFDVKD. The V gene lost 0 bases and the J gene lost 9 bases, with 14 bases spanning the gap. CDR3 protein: CATSDLSTGKGQYF. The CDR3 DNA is TGTGCCACCAGTGATTTGTCTACAGGGAAAGGGCAGTACTTC.

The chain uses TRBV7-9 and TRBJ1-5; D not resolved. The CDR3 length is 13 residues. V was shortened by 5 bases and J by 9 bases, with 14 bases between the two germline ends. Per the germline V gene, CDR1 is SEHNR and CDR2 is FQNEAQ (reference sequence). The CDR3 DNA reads TGTGCCAGCAGCCCCGGGGAGAGAGGGCCCCAGCATTTT. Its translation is CASSPGERGPQHF.

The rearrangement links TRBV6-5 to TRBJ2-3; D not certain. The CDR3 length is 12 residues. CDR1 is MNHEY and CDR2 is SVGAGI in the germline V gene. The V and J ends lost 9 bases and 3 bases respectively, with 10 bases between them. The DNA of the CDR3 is TGTGCCAGTCGAAAGGGAACAGATACGCAGTATTTT. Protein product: CASRKGTDTQYF.

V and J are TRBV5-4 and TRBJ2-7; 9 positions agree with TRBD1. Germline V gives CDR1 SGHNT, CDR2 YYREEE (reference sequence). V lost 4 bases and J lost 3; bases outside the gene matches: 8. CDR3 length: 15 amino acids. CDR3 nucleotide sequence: TGTGCCAGCAGCCAGAGGGTGGGACAGGGCTACGAGCAGTACTTC. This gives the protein CASSQRVGQGYEQYF.

The CDR3 spells CASSRDRVWGTQYF. Here the CDR3 DNA reads TGTGCCAGCAGCAGGGACAGGGTTTGGGGAACCCAGTACTTC. The genes are TRBV6-5 and TRBJ2-5, with 9 nucleotides matching TRBD1. With 6 bases clipped from V and 8 bases from J, the junction kept 10 bases outside the gene matches. The germline gives CDR1 MNHEY, CDR2 SVGAGI. The CDR3 contains 14 residues.

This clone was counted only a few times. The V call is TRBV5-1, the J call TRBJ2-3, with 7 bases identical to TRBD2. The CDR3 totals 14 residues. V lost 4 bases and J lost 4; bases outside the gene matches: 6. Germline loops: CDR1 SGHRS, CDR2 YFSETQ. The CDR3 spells CASSPGRGSDTQYF. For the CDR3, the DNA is TGCGCCAGCAGCCCGGGGCGGGGGTCAGATACGCAGTATTTT.

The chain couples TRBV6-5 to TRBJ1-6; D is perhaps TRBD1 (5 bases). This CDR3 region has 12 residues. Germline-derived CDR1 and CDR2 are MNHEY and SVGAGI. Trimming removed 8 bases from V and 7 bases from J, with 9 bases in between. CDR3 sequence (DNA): TGTGCCAGCGGGACGGTAAATTCACCCCTCCACTTT. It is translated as CASGTVNSPLHF.

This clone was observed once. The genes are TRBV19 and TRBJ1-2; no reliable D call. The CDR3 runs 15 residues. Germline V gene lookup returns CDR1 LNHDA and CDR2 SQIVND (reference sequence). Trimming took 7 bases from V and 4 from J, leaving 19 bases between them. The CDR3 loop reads CASTSRDYTPYGYTF. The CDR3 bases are TGTGCCAGTACCTCCCGGGATTATACCCCCTATGGCTACACCTTC.